The T cell receptor beta chain under discussion was sequenced for a study of CD8 T cell repertoires and HIV-1 epitope variants. In this sample, this clone turned up once. The antigen is unknown. On the immunoSEQ platform, TCR beta CDR3s were sequenced at survey depth. Sequenced by immunoSEQ multiplex PCR; TCRdb stores in-frame clones only, minus some. The profile shows thousands of clones, around three fifths of them singletons. Sequenced input: cultured CD8+ T cells derived from PBMCs. This TCR derives from a male donor with HIV.

The CDR3 coding sequence is TGTGCCAGCAGTCCGGCCCACAGGGGGCAGACAGATACGCAGTATTTT. This translates into CASSPAHRGQTDTQYF. The chain has TRBV28 and TRBJ2-3, with TRBD1 identical over 9 bases. V lost 5 bases, J lost 3 bases, and 9 bases stayed unmatched. Germline V gives CDR1 MDHEN, CDR2 SYDVKM. This CDR3 has 16 residues.